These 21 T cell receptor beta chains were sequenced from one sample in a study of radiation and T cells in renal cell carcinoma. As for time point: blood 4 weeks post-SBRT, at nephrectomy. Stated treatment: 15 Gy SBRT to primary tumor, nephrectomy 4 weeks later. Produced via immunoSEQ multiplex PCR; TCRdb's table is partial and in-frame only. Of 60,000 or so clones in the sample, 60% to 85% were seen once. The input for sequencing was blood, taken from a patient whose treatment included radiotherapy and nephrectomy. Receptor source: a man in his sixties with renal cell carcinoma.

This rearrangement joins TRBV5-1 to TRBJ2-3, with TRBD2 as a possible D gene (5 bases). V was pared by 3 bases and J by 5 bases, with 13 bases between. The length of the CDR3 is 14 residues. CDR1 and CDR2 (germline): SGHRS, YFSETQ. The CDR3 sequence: CASSSSGKGDTQYF. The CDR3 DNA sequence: TGCGCCAGCAGCTCCAGCGGTAAGGGAGATACGCAGTATTTT. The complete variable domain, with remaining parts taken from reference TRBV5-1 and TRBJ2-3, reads KAGVTQTPRYLIKTRGQQVTLSCSPISGHRSVSWYQQTPGQGLQFLFEYFSETQRNKGNFPGRFSGRQFSNSRSEMNVSTLELGDSALYLCASSSSGKGDTQYFGPGTRLTVL.

The CDR3 bases are TGTGCCAGTAGTCAGGGTTCCTTTGTCTACACCTTC. Translating gives CASSQGSFVYTF. The chain is built from TRBV19 and TRBJ1-2, with D possibly matching TRBD1 (5 bases). The germline V and J ends were trimmed by 5 bases and 10 bases, with 14 bases remaining between them. Germline assignment: CDR1 LNHDA and CDR2 SQIVND (reference sequence). There are 12 residues in the CDR3.

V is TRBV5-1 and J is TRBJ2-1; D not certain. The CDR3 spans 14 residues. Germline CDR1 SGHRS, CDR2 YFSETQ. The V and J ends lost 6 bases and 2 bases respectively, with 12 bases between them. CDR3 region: CASTSDAAYNEQFF. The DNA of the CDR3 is TGCGCCAGCACATCGGACGCTGCCTACAATGAGCAGTTCTTC.

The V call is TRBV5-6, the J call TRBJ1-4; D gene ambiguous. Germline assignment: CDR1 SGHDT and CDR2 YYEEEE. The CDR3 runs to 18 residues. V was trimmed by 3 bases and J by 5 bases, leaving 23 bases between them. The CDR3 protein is CASSSRLSQTPINEKLFF. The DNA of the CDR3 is TGTGCCAGCAGCTCGCGACTCTCTCAGACCCCGATCAATGAAAAACTGTTTTTT. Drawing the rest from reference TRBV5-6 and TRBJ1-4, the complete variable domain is DAGVTQSPTHLIKTRGQQVTLRCSPKSGHDTVSWYQQALGQGPQFIFQYYEEEERQRGNFPDRFSGHQFPNYSSELNVNALLLGDSALYLCASSSRLSQTPINEKLFFGSGTQLSVL.

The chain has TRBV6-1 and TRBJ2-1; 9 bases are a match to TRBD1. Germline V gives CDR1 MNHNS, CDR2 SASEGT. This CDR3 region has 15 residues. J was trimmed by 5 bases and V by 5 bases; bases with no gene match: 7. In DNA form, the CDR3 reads TGTGCCAGCAGTCTGGGACAGGGAATACACAATGAGCAGTTCTTC. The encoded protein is CASSLGQGIHNEQFF.

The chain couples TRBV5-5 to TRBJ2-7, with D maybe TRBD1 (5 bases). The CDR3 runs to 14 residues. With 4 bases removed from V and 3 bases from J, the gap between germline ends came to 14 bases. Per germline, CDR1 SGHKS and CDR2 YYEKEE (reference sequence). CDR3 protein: CASSLGRQNYEQYV. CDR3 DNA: TGTGCCAGCAGCCTTGGTCGACAGAACTACGAGCAGTACGTC.

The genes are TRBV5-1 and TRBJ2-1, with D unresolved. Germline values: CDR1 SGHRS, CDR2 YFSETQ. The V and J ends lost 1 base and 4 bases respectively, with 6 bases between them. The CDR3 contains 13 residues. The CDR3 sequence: CASSLLVYNEQFF. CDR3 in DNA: TGCGCCAGCAGCTTGCTTGTTTACAATGAGCAGTTCTTC.

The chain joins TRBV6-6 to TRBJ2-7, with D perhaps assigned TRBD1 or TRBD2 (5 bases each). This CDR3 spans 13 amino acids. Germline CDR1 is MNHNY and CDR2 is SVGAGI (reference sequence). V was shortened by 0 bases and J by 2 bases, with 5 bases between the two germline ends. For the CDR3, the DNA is TGTGCCAGCAGTTACTCGGGGGCCTACGAGCAGTACGTC. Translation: CASSYSGAYEQYV.

The CDR3 spells CASSLYESSGANVLTF. CDR3 DNA: TGTGCCAGCAGCCTTTACGAATCCTCTGGGGCCAACGTCCTGACTTTC. The chain links TRBV6-6 to TRBJ2-6; D remains unclear. V was clipped by 6 bases and J by 0 bases, with 12 bases between them. CDR1 is MNHNY, CDR2 SVGAGI, per germline (reference sequence). This CDR3 comprises 16 residues.

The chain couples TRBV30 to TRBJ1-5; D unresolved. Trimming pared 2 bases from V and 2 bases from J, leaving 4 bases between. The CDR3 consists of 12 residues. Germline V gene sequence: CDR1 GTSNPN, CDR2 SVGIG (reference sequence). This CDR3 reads CAWSPGNQPQHF. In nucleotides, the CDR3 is TGTGCCTGGAGTCCTGGCAATCAGCCCCAGCATTTT.

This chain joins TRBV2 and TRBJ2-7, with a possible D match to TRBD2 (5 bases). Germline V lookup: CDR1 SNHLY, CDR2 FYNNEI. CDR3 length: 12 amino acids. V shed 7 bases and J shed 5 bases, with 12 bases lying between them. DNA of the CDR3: TGTGCCAGCACACCGAGGCGGGACGAGCAGTACGTC. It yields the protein CASTPRRDEQYV.

This CDR3 is CASSVTADSADTQYF. Written as DNA, the CDR3 is TGTGCCAGCAGCGTTACAGCCGATTCCGCAGATACGCAGTATTTT. The genes are TRBV11-2 and TRBJ2-3; D is ambiguous. In germline, CDR1 is SGHAT, CDR2 FQNNGV. This CDR3 is built from 15 residues. The germline V and J ends were trimmed by 5 bases and 4 bases, with 16 bases remaining between them.

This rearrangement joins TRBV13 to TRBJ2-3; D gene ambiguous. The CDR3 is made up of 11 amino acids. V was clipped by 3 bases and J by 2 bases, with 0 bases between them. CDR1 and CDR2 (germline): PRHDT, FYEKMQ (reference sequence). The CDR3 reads CASSFTDTQYF. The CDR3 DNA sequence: TGTGCCAGCAGCTTCACAGATACGCAGTATTTT.

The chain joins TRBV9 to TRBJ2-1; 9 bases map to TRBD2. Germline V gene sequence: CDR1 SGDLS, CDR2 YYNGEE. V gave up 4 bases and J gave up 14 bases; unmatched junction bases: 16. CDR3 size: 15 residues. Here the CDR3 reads CASSPLGVAGVAEFF. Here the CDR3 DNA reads TGTGCCAGCAGCCCCCTCGGGGTAGCGGGGGTTGCGGAGTTCTTC. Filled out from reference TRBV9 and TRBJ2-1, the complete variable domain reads DSGVTQTPKHLITATGQRVTLRCSPRSGDLSVYWYQQSLDQGLQFLIQYYNGEERAKGNILERFSAQQFPDLHSELNLSSLELGDSALYFCASSPLGVAGVAEFFGPGTRLTVL.

In DNA, the CDR3 is TGTGCCAGTAGTAGGACAGGGGGAGGGAGGTTTGGGACCCAGTACTTC. It codes for CASSRTGGGRFGTQYF. The chain links TRBV19 to TRBJ2-5; TRBD1 agrees at 10 bases. Germline V gives CDR1 LNHDA, CDR2 SQIVND (reference sequence). The CDR3 is made up of 16 amino acids. V dropped 4 bases and J dropped 7; count of bases not matched to a gene: 12.

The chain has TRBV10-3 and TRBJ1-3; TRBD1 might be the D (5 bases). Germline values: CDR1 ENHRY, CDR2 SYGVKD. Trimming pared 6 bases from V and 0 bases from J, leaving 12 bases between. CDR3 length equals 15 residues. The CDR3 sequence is CAISGHKSSGNTIYF. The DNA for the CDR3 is TGTGCCATCAGCGGACACAAGAGCTCTGGAAACACCATATATTTT.

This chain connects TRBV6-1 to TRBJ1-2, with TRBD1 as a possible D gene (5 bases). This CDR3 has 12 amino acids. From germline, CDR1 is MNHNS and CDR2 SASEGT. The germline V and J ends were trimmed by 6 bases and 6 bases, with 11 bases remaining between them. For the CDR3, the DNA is TGTGCCAGCAGCGAAATGGGGGATGGCTACACCTTC. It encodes CASSEMGDGYTF.

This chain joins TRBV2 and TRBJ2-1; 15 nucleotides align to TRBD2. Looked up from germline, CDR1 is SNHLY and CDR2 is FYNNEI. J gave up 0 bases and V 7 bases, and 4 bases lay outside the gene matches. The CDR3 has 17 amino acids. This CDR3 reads CASKGLAGGFSYNEQFF. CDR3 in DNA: TGTGCCAGCAAGGGACTAGCGGGGGGATTCTCCTACAATGAGCAGTTCTTC.

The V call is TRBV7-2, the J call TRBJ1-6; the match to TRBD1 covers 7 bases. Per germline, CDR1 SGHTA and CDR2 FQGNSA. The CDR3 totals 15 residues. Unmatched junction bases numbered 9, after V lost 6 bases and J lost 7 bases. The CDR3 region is CASSSGQAINSPLHF. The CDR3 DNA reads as TGTGCCAGCAGTAGCGGACAGGCGATAAATTCACCCCTCCACTTT.

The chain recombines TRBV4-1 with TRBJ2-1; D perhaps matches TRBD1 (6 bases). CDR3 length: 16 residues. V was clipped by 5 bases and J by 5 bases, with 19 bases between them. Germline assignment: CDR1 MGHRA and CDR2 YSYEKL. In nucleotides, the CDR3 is TGCGCCAGCAGCTTATTAACAGGGAATCTAGACAATGAGCAGTTCTTC. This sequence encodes CASSLLTGNLDNEQFF.

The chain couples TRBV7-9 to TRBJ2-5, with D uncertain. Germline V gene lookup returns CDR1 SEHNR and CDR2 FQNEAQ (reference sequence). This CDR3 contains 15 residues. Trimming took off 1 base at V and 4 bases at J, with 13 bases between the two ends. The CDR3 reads CASSLVGSGSETQYF. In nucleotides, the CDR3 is TGTGCCAGCAGCTTAGTGGGGTCAGGTTCAGAGACCCAGTACTTC.